Presented here are 14 T cell receptor beta chains from one specimen sequenced in a study of T cell responses to AZD1222 COVID-19 vaccine. Libraries were prepared by immunoSEQ multiplex PCR; TCRdb keeps only in-frame clonotypes and omits some of them. The sample has about 72,000 clones, about nine tenths seen once. The sequences come from peripheral blood, collected 28 days after the second AZD1222 dose. These receptors came from an adult who received the AZD1222 COVID-19 vaccine.

The V gene is TRBV12-5, the J gene TRBJ2-7; 9 bases fit TRBD1. This CDR3 is built from 13 residues. V shed 6 bases and J 10 bases; nucleotides not matched to a gene: 10. CDR1 is LGHNT, CDR2 FRNRAP, per germline. The CDR3 DNA is TGTGCTAGTGGATCCGGGACAGGGTTCTCCCAGTACTTC. It encodes CASGSGTGFSQYF.

The rearrangement uses TRBV14 and TRBJ2-2; D gene uncertain. CDR3 length equals 15 residues. The V and J ends lost 4 bases and 5 bases respectively, with 14 bases between them. The V gene's germline CDR1 is SGHDN and CDR2 FVKESK. CDR3 region: CASSRVPIRTGELFF. CDR3 nucleotide sequence: TGTGCCAGCAGCCGTGTCCCGATCCGAACCGGGGAGCTGTTTTTT.

This clone was counted a few times. CDR3 coding DNA: TGTGCCAGCAGTTGGGGAGGGGGGCAAGAGACCCAGTACTTC. It codes for CASSWGGGQETQYF. The chain carries TRBV28 and TRBJ2-5; a possible D gene is TRBD2 (7 bases). The CDR3 extends over 14 amino acids. Trimming pared 4 bases from V and 2 bases from J, leaving 11 bases between. Germline CDR1 is MDHEN and CDR2 is SYDVKM.

This sequence joins TRBV5-1 and TRBJ2-5, with TRBD2 matching over 9 bases. CDR1 is SGHRS and CDR2 is YFSETQ in the germline V gene. The V gene end was trimmed by 3 bases and the J gene end by 2 bases; junction bases not matched to a gene: 8. The length of the CDR3 is 16 residues. The DNA of the CDR3 is TGCGCCAGCAGCTCCTTACCGACTAGCGGTCAAGAGACCCAGTACTTC. Protein product: CASSSLPTSGQETQYF.

The chain employs TRBV7-9 and TRBJ2-7; TRBD2 matches 11 bases. Germline CDR1 is SEHNR and CDR2 is FQNEAQ (reference sequence). This CDR3 has 14 residues. Trimming removed 6 bases from V and 7 bases from J; junction bases left unmatched: 8. CDR3 nucleotides: TGTGCCAGCAGAATTAGCGGGAGGGCGAGGGAGCAGTACTTC. This encodes CASRISGRAREQYF.

The gene calls are TRBV18 and TRBJ2-7, with D perhaps TRBD1 or TRBD2 (5 bases each). V was pared by 8 bases and J by 2 bases, with 16 bases between. CDR3 length equals 14 residues. In germline, CDR1 is KGHSH, CDR2 LQKENI. CDR3 loop: CASQRGGEAYEQYF. CDR3 sequence (DNA): TGTGCCAGCCAACGGGGCGGTGAAGCCTACGAGCAGTACTTC.

The chain carries TRBV13 and TRBJ2-1, with unresolved D. V lost 2 bases to trimming and J lost 1 base, with 12 bases between them. Germline V gene sequence: CDR1 PRHDT, CDR2 FYEKMQ (reference sequence). The CDR3 consists of 16 residues. The CDR3 bases are TGTGCCAGCAGCTTATATTCGGCCCGATCCTACAATGAGCAGTTCTTC. It encodes CASSLYSARSYNEQFF.

This rearrangement joins TRBV7-2 to TRBJ2-3; tentatively, D is TRBD1 (6 bases). The CDR3 sequence is 14 residues long. Germline V gives CDR1 SGHTA, CDR2 FQGNSA. The ends were cut back, 5 bases at V and 4 bases at J, with 13 bases in the middle. CDR3 sequence reads: CASSEGVLPDTQYF. The CDR3 DNA reads as TGTGCCAGCAGCGAGGGGGTTCTCCCAGATACGCAGTATTTT.

V gene TRBV5-4 combines with J gene TRBJ2-7; 8 nucleotides match TRBD2. This CDR3 is built from 14 residues. J gave up 2 bases and V 0 bases, and 1 base lay outside the gene matches. The germline gives CDR1 SGHNT, CDR2 YYREEE (reference sequence). CDR3 sequence (DNA): TGTGCCAGCAGCTTGGTGACTAGCGCCTACGAGCAGTACTTC. Residues: CASSLVTSAYEQYF.

This CDR3 is CASSLVAGAGANVLTF. In DNA form, the CDR3 reads TGCGCCAGCAGCTTGGTAGCCGGGGCTGGGGCCAACGTCCTGACTTTC. The chain has TRBV5-1 and TRBJ2-6, with D possibly being TRBD2 (5 bases). Per the germline V gene, CDR1 is SGHRS and CDR2 is YFSETQ. The CDR3 consists of 16 residues. V was pared by 0 bases and J by 2 bases, with 9 bases between.

The genes are TRBV19 and TRBJ2-1; TRBD1 agrees at 8 bases. The V segment lost 8 bases and the J segment 8 bases; nucleotides outside the gene matches: 11. Germline CDR1 reads LNHDA; CDR2 reads SQIVND (reference sequence). CDR3 length: 14 residues. CDR3 sequence: CASGGQGAYDEQFF. The CDR3 DNA follows: TGTGCCAGTGGGGGCCAGGGGGCGTATGATGAGCAGTTCTTC.

The V call is TRBV28, the J call TRBJ2-5, with 8 nucleotides matching TRBD1. The germline V gene encodes CDR1 MDHEN and CDR2 SYDVKM. Trimming took 4 bases from V and 5 from J; bases not matched to a gene: 6. The CDR3 contains 14 residues. CDR3 nucleotides: TGTGCCAGCAGTTCCGCAGGGGGCGTCGAGACCCAGTACTTC. It is translated as CASSSAGGVETQYF.

This chain links TRBV4-3 with TRBJ1-1, with D possibly matching TRBD1 (5 bases). The CDR3 is made up of 11 amino acids. From germline, CDR1 is LGHNA and CDR2 YSLEER. V was trimmed by 5 bases and J by 6 bases, leaving 7 bases between them. The CDR3 sequence: CASSWGAEAFF. CDR3 in DNA: TGCGCCAGCAGCTGGGGGGCTGAAGCTTTCTTT.

The rearrangement links TRBV12-3 or TRBV12-4 to TRBJ1-5; D unclear. This CDR3 has 12 residues. V was clipped by 4 bases and J by 6 bases, with 7 bases between them. The CDR3 reads CASSSRSQPQHF. The CDR3 coding sequence is TGTGCCAGCAGTTCCAGAAGTCAGCCCCAGCATTTT.